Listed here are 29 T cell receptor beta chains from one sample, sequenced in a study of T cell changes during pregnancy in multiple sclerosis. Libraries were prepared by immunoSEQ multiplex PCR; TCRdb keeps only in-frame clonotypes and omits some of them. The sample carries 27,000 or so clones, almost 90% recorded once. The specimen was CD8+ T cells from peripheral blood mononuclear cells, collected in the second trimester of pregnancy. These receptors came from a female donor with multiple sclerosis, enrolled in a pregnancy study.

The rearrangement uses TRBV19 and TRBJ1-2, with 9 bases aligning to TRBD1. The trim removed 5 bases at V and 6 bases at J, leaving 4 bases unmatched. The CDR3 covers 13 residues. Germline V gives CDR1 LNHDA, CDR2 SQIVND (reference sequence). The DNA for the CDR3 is TGTGCCAGTAGTCCCAGGGACAGGGATGGCTACACCTTC. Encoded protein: CASSPRDRDGYTF.

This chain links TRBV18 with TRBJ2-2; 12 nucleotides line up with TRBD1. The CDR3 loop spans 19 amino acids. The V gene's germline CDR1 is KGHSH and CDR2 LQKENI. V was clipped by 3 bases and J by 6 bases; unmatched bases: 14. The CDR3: CASSPHPGQGAEEAGELFF. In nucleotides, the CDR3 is TGTGCCAGCTCACCTCATCCGGGACAGGGGGCTGAGGAAGCCGGGGAGCTGTTTTTT.

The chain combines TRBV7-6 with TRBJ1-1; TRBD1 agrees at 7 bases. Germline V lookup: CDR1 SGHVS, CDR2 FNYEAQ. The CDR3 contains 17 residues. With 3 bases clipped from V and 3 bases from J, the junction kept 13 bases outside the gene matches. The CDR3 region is CASSLGDSVVGYTEAFF. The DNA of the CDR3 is TGTGCCAGCAGCTTGGGGGACAGCGTTGTCGGTTACACTGAAGCTTTCTTT.

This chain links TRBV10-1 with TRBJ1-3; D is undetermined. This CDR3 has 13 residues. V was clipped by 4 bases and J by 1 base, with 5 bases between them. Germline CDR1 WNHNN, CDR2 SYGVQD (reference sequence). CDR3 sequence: CASSGGSGNTIYF. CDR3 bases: TGCGCCAGCAGTGGAGGGTCTGGAAACACCATATATTTT.

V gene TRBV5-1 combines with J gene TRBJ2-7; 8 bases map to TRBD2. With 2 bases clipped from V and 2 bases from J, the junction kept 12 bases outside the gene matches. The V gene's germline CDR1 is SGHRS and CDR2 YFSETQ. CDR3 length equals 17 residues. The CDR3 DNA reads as TGCGCCAGCAGCTTCAAGGGTAGCGGGGAAAAAGCCTACGAGCAGTACTTC. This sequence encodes CASSFKGSGEKAYEQYF.

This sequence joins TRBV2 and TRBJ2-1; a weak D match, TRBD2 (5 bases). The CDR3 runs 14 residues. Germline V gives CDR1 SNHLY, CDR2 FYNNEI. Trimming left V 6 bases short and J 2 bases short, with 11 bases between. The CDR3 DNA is TGTGCCAGCAGCCCGACTACTACCTACAATGAGCAGTTCTTC. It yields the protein CASSPTTTYNEQFF. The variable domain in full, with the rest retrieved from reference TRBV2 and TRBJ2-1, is EPEVTQTPSHQVTQMGQEVILRCVPISNHLYFYWYRQILGQKVEFLVSFYNNEISEKSEIFDDQFSVERPDGSNFTLKIRSTKLEDSAMYFCASSPTTTYNEQFFGPGTRLTVL.

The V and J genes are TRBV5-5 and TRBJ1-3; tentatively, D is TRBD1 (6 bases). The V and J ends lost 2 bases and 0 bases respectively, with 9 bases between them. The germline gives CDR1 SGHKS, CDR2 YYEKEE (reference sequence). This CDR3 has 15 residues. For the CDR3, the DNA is TGTGCCAGCAGCTTAGACAGGACCTCTGGAAACACCATATATTTT. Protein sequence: CASSLDRTSGNTIYF.

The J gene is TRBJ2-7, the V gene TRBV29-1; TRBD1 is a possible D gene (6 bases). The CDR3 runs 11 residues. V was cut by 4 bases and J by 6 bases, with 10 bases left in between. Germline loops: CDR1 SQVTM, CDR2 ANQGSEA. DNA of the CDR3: TGCAGCGTTGCCAGGGGAGCCGAGCAGTACTTC. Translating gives CSVARGAEQYF.

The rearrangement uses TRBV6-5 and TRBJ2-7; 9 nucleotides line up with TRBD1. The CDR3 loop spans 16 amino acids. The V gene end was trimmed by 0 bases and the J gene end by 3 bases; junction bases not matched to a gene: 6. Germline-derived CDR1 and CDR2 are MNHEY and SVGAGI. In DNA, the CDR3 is TGTGCCAGCAGTTACTCCCCGGGACAGGGAATCTACGAGCAGTACTTC. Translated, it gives CASSYSPGQGIYEQYF.

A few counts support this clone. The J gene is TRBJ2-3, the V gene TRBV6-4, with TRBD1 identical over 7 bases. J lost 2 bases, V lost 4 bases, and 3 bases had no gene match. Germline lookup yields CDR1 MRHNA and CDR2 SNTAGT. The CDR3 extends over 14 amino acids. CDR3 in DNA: TGTGCCAGCAGTGCGACAGGGAACACAGATACGCAGTATTTT. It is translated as CASSATGNTDTQYF.

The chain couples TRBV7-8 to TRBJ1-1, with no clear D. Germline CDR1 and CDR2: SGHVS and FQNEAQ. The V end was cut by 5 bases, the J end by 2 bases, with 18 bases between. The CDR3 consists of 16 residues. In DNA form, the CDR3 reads TGTGCCAGCAGCCGCGGCCCGACTAACGGAAACACTGAAGCTTTCTTT. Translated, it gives CASSRGPTNGNTEAFF.

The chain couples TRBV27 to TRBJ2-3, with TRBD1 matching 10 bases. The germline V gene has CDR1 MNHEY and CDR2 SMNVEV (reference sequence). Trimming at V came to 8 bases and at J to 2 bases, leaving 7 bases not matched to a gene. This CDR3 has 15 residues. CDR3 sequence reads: CASFDRGPSTDTQYF. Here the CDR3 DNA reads TGTGCCAGCTTCGACAGGGGGCCCTCCACAGATACGCAGTATTTT.

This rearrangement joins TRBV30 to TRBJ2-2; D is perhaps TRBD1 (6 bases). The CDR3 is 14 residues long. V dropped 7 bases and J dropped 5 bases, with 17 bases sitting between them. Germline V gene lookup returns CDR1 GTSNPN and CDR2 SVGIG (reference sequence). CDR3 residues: CASQAPGETGELFF. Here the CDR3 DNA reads TGTGCCTCCCAAGCGCCAGGGGAAACCGGGGAGCTGTTTTTT.

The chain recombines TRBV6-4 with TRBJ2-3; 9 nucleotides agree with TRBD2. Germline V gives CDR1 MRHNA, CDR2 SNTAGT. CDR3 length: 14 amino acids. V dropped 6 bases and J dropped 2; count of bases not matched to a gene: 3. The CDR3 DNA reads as TGTGCCAGCAGCCCTAGCGGGGCCACAGATACGCAGTATTTT. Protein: CASSPSGATDTQYF.

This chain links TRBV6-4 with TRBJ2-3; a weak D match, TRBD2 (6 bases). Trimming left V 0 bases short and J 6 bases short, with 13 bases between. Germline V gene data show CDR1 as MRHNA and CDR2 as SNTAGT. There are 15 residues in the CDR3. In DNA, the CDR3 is TGTGCCAGCAGTGACTCGGGCGGGGCGGGGGATACGCAGTATTTT. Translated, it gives CASSDSGGAGDTQYF.

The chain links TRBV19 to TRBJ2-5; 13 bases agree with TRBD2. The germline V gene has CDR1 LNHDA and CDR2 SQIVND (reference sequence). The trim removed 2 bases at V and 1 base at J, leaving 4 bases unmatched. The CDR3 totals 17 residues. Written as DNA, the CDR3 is TGTGCCAGTAGTATACGGGGACTAGCGGGACTCCAAGAGACCCAGTACTTC. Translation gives CASSIRGLAGLQETQYF.

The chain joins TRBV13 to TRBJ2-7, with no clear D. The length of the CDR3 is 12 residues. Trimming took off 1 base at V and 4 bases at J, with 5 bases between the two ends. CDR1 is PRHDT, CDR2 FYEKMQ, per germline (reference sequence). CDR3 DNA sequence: TGTGCCAGCAGCTTAGCGAGTTACGAGCAGTACTTC. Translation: CASSLASYEQYF.

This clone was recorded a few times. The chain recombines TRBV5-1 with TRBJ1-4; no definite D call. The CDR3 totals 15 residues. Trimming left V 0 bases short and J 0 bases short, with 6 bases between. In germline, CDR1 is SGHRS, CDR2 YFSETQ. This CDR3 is CASSLVAATNEKLFF. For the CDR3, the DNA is TGCGCCAGCAGCTTGGTGGCGGCAACTAATGAAAAACTGTTTTTT.

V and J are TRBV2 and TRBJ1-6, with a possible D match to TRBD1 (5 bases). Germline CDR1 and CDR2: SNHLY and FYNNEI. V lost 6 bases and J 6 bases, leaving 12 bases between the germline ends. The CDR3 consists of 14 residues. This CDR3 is CASRTVVVNSPLHF. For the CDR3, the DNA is TGTGCCAGCAGGACAGTAGTAGTTAATTCACCCCTCCACTTT.

The CDR3 DNA reads TGTGCCAGCAGCGGCCAGCTAGCTCCTTGGGGTGAGCAGTTCTTC. Protein product: CASSGQLAPWGEQFF. The rearrangement links TRBV9 to TRBJ2-1, with D perhaps matching TRBD2 (5 bases). CDR1 and CDR2 (germline): SGDLS, YYNGEE. The V and J ends lost 3 bases and 9 bases respectively, with 19 bases between them. The CDR3 is 15 amino acids.

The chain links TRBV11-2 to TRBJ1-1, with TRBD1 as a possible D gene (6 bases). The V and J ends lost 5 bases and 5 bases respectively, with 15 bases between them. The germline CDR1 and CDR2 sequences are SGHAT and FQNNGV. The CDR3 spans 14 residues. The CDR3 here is CASSPLRGKTEAFF. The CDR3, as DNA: TGTGCCAGCAGCCCACTGAGGGGGAAGACTGAAGCTTTCTTT.

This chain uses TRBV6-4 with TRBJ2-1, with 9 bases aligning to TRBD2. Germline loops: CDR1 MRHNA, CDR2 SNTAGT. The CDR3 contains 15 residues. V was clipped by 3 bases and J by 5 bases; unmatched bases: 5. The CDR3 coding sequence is TGTGCCAGCAGTGAAGGTAGCGGGGGTAACAATGAGCAGTTCTTC. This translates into CASSEGSGGNNEQFF.

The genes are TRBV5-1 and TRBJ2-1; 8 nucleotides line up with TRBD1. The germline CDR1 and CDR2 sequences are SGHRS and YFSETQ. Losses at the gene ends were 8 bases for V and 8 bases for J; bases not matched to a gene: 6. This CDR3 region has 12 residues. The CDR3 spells CASTGGLDEQFF. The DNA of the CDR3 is TGCGCCAGTACAGGGGGTCTCGATGAGCAGTTCTTC.

The CDR3 loop reads CASSVDGTGKDTEAFF. The CDR3 nucleotides read TGTGCCAGCAGCGTAGACGGGACAGGGAAGGACACTGAAGCTTTCTTT. This sequence joins TRBV9 and TRBJ1-1; 9 bases fit TRBD1. The germline V gene has CDR1 SGDLS and CDR2 YYNGEE. The CDR3 runs 16 residues. V gave up 0 bases and J gave up 3 bases; unmatched junction bases: 6.

CDR3 in DNA: TGCGCCAGCAGGACCCCCCGACAGGGTAAGTGTAGGACTGAAGCTTTCTTT. Amino acids: CASRTPRQGKCRTEAFF. The V and J genes are TRBV10-2 and TRBJ1-1; 7 positions agree with TRBD1. Germline V gives CDR1 WSHSY, CDR2 SAAADI. The CDR3 spans 17 residues. V trimming: 6 bases; J trimming: 5 bases; junction bases outside the gene matches: 18.

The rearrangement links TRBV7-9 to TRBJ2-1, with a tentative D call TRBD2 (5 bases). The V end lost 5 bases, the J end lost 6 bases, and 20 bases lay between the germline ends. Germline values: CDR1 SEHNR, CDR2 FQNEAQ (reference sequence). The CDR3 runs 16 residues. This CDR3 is CASSPPIQERPNEQFF. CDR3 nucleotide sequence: TGTGCCAGCAGCCCTCCAATCCAGGAGCGGCCCAATGAGCAGTTCTTC.

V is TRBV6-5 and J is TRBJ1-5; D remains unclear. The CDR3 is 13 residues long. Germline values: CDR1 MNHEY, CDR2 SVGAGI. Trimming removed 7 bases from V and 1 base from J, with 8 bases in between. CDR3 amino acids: CASTFVSNQPQHF. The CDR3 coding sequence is TGTGCCAGCACCTTTGTAAGCAATCAGCCCCAGCATTTT.

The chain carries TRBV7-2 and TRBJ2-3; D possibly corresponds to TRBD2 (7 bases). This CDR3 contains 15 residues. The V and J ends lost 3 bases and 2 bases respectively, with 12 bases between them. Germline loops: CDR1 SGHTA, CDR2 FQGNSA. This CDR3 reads CASSFARGPTDTQYF. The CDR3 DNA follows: TGTGCCAGCAGCTTCGCGCGGGGGCCCACAGATACGCAGTATTTT.

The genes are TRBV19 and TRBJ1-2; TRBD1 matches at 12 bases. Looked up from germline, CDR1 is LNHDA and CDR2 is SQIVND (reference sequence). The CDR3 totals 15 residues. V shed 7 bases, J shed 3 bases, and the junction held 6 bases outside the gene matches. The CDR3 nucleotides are TGTGCCAGTACGACCGGGACAGGGGGCGACTATGGCTACACCTTC. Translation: CASTTGTGGDYGYTF.